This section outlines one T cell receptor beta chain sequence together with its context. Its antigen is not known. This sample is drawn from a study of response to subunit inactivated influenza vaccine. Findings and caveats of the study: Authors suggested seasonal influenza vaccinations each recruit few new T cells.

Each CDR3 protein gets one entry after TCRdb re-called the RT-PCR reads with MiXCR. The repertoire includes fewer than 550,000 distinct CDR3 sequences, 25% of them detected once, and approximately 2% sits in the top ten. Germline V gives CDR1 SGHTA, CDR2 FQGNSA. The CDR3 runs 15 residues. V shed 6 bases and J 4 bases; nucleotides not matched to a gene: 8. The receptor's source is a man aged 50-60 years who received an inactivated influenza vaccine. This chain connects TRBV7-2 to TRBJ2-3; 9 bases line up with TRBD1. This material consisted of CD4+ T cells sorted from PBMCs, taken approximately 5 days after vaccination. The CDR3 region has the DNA TGTGCCAGCAGAGTCACAGGGGGCATGGCAGATACGCAGTATTTT. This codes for CASRVTGGMADTQYF.